This T cell receptor beta chain derives from a study of blood T cell repertoires in COVID-19. Whole-study context: The samples span acute and convalescent COVID-19 from the United States, Italy and Spain.

The germline V gene has CDR1 KGHSH and CDR2 LQKENI. The V segment lost 2 bases and the J segment 9 bases; nucleotides outside the gene matches: 13. This CDR3 has 17 amino acids. Libraries were prepared by immunoSEQ multiplex PCR; TCRdb keeps only in-frame clonotypes and omits some of them. This sample has 300,000 to 400,000 clones, with 75% to 90% found just once. Recruits, aged about 18 to 89 years, lived in 20 to 30 US areas. The clonotype comes from a man aged 18 to 30 who had recovered from COVID-19. This sequence joins TRBV18 and TRBJ2-1, with TRBD2 identical over 10 bases. Sequencing was carried out using PBMCs or T cells enriched from blood (not recorded which). CDR3 sequence reads: CASSPGASGRYTGEQFF. CDR3 DNA: TGTGCCAGCTCACCAGGGGCTAGCGGGAGATATACGGGTGAGCAGTTCTTC.